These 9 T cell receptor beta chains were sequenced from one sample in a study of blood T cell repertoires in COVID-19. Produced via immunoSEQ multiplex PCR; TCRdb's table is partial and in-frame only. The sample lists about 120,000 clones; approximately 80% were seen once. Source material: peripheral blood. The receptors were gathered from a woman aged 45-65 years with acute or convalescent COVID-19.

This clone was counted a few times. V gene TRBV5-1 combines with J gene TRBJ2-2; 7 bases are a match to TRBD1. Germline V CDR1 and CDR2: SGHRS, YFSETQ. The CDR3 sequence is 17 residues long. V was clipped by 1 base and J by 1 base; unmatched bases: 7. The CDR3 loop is CASSLRGTVRNTGELFF. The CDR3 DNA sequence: TGCGCCAGCAGCTTGAGAGGGACAGTCAGGAACACCGGGGAGCTGTTTTTT.

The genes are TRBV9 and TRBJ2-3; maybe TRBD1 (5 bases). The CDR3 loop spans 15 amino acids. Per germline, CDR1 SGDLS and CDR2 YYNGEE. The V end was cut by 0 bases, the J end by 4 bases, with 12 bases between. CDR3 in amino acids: CASSVGGRESDTQYF. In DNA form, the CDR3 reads TGTGCCAGCAGCGTAGGAGGCAGGGAATCAGATACGCAGTATTTT.

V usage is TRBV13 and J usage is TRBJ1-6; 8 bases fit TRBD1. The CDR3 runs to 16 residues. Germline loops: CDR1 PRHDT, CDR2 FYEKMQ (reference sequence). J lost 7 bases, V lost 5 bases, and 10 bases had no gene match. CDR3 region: CASSKHPRDRNSPLHF. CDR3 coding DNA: TGTGCCAGCAGCAAACACCCCCGGGACAGGAATTCACCCCTCCACTTT.

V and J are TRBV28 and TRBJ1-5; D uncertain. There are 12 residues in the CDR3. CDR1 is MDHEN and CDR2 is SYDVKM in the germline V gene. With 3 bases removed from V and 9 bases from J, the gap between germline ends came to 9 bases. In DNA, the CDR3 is TGTGCCAGCAGTTTCAGATTACGGCCCCAGCATTTT. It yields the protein CASSFRLRPQHF.

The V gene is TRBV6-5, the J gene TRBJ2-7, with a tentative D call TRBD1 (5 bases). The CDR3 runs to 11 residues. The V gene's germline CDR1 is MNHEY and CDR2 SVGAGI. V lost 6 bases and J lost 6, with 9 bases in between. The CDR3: CASSQGREQYF. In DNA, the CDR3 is TGTGCCAGCAGCCAGGGTCGCGAGCAGTACTTC.

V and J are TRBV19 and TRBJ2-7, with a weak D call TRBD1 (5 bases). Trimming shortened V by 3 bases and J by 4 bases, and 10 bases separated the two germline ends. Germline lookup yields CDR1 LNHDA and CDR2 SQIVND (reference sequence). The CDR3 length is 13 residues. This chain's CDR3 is CASSIPGRYEQYF. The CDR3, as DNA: TGTGCCAGTAGTATCCCAGGGCGGTACGAGCAGTACTTC.

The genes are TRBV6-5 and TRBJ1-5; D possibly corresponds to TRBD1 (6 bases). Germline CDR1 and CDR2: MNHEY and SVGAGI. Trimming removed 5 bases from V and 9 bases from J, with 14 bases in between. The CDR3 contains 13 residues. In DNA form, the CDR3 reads TGTGCCAGCAGTCGTACAGGGCAGGGGCCCCAGCATTTT. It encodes CASSRTGQGPQHF.

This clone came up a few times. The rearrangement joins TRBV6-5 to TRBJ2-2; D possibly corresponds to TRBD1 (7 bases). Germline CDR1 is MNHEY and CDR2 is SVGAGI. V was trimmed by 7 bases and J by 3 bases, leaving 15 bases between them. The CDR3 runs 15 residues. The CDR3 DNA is TGTGCCAGCAAGGAGGAGGGGGCCGACACCGGGGAGCTGTTTTTT. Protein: CASKEEGADTGELFF.

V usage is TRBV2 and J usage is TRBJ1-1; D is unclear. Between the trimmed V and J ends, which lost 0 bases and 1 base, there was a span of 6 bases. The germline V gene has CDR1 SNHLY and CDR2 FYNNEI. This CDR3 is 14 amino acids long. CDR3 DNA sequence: TGTGCCAGCAGTGAAGCATCGGGGAACACTGAAGCTTTCTTT. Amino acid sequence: CASSEASGNTEAFF.